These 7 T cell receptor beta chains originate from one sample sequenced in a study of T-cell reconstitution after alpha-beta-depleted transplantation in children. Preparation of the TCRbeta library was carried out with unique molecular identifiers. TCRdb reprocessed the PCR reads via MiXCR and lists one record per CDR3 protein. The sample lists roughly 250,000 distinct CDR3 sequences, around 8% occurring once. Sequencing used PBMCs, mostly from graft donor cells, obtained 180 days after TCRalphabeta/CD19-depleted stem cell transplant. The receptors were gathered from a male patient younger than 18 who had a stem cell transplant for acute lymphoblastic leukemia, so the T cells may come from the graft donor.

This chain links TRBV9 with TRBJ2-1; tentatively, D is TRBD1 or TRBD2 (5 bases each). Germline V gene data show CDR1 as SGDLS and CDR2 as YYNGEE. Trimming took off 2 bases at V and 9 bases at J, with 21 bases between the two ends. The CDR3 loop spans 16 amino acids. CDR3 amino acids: CASSVALGPLVGEQFF. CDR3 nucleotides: TGTGCCAGCAGCGTTGCCCTGGGACCCCTAGTAGGTGAGCAGTTCTTC. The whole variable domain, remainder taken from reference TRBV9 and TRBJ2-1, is DSGVTQTPKHLITATGQRVTLRCSPRSGDLSVYWYQQSLDQGLQFLIQYYNGEERAKGNILERFSAQQFPDLHSELNLSSLELGDSALYFCASSVALGPLVGEQFFGPGTRLTVL.

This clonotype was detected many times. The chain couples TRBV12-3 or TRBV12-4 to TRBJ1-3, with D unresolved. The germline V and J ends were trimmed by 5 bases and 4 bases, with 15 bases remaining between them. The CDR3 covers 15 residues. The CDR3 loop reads CASSPDGPGGNTIYF. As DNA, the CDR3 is TGTGCCAGCAGTCCTGACGGGCCCGGGGGAAACACCATATATTTT.

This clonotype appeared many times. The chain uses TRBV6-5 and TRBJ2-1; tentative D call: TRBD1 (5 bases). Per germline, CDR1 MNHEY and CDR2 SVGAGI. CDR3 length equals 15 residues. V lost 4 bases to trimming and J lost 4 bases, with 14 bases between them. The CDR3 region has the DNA TGTGCCAGCAGTTTCGACCACTCAGGGTACAATGAGCAGTTCTTC. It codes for CASSFDHSGYNEQFF.

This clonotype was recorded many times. As DNA, the CDR3 is TGTGCCATCGCGAGCGGGGGATCCGACAGGACCCAGTACTTC. It is translated as CAIASGGSDRTQYF. V usage is TRBV10-3 and J usage is TRBJ2-5; 8 bases align to TRBD2. The CDR3 extends over 14 amino acids. Germline-derived CDR1 and CDR2 are ENHRY and SYGVKD. Trimming at V came to 8 bases and at J to 7 bases, leaving 12 bases not matched to a gene.

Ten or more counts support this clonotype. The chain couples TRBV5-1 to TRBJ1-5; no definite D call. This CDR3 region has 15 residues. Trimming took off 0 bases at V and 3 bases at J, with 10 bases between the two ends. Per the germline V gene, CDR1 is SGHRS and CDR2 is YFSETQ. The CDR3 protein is CASSLVGEANQPQHF. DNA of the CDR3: TGCGCCAGCAGCTTGGTGGGTGAAGCCAATCAGCCCCAGCATTTT.

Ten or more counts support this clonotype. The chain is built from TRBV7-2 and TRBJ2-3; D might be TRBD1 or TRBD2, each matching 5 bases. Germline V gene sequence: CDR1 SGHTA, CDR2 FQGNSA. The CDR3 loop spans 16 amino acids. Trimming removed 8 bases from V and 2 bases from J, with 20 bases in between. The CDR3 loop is CASALLWGSTTDTQYF. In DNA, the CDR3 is TGTGCCAGCGCGTTACTATGGGGGTCGACCACAGATACGCAGTATTTT.

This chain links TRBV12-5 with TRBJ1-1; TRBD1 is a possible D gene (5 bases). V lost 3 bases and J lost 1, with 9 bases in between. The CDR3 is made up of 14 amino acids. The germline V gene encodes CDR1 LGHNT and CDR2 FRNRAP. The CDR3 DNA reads TGTGCTAGTGGTTTCGGGGGGAAGAACACTGAAGCTTTCTTT. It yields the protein CASGFGGKNTEAFF.